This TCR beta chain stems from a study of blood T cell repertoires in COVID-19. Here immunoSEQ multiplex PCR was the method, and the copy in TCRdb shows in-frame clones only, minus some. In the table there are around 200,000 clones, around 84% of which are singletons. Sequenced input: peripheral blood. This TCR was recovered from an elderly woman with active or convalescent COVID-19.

CDR3 nucleotide sequence: TGTGCCAGCAGCCACGGACAGGGGCAAGGCTACACCTTC. This sequence encodes CASSHGQGQGYTF. The chain combines TRBV3-1 (or the pseudogene TRBV3-2) with TRBJ1-2, with 9 bases that match TRBD1. After removal of 3 bases from V and 8 bases from J, the junction contained 4 bases not matched to a gene. CDR3 length: 13 amino acids. The germline CDR1 and CDR2 sequences are LGHDT and YNNKEL (reference sequence).